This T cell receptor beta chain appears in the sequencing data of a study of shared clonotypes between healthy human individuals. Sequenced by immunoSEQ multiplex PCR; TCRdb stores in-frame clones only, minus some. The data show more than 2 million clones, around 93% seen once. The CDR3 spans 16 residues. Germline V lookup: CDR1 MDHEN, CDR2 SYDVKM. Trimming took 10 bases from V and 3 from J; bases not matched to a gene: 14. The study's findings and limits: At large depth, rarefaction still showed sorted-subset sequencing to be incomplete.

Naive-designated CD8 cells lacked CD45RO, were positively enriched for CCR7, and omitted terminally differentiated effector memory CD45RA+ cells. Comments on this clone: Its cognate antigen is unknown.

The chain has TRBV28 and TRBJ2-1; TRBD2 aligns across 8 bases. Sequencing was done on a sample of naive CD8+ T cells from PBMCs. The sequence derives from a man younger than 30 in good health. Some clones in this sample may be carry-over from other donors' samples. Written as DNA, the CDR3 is TGTGCCACAAAAAGCCGAATAGCGGGATTCTACAATGAGCAGTTCTTC. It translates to CATKSRIAGFYNEQFF.